This T cell receptor (beta chain) was sequenced in a study of blood T cell repertoires in COVID-19. The Seattle patients joined while their infection was active and were tracked longitudinally afterward. The V gene's germline CDR1 is SGHTA and CDR2 FQGNSA. This CDR3 contains 14 residues. With V trimmed by 5 bases and J by 4 bases, 5 bases remained unmatched. The repertoire was sequenced with immunoSEQ multiplex PCR; TCRdb's copy has only in-frame clones and lacks some. The sample lists under 450,000 clones, less than 90% occurring once. The chain combines TRBV7-2 with TRBJ1-3; 7 bases line up with TRBD1. The sequence was obtained from a woman aged 55-69 years with COVID-19, enrolled during active disease. Sequenced: peripheral blood. Written as DNA, the CDR3 is TGTGCCAGCAGCGGGACAGCCCTGGGAAACACCATATATTTT. Encoded protein: CASSGTALGNTIYF.